The present entry profiles one TCR beta chain with its context. The patients who served as multiple sclerosis controls were treatment-naive and had stable or active relapsing-remitting disease that fulfilled the revised McDonald criteria. The CDR3 is 11 amino acids. V gave up 4 bases and J gave up 3 bases, with 5 bases separating them. Germline CDR1 is SGHRS and CDR2 is YFSETQ. The source of the sample is a study of CD8 T cells in Susac syndrome. RNA amounts of about 0.5 to 1 ug underwent reverse transcription with random hexamers. TCRdb itself ran the immunoSEQ multiplex PCR reads through MiXCR, one entry per CDR3 protein. This sample has under 150,000 distinct CDR3 sequences, with around 85% found just once.

The sample comprised CD8+ T cells from PBMCs. The sequence was collected from a human donor with multiple sclerosis. The J gene is TRBJ2-7, the V gene TRBV5-1; D gene uncertain. Here the CDR3 reads CASSQNYEQYF. In nucleotides, the CDR3 is TGCGCCAGCAGCCAAAACTACGAGCAGTACTTC.